A single sample gave rise to the 2 T cell receptor beta chains below, sequenced in a study of neoadjuvant anti-PD-1 for oral cavity cancer. The data were produced by immunoSEQ multiplex PCR, yet TCRdb's version contains in-frame clones alone and is incomplete. In the table there are about 15,000 clones, roughly 40% of which are singletons. Time point described: after neoadjuvant nivolumab, at surgical resection. The material was tumor tissue, obtained after nivolumab (anti-PD-1) treatment. Source of these receptors: a person between 40 and 80 years old with oral cavity squamous cell carcinoma.

This rearrangement joins TRBV11-2 to TRBJ1-2; D is possibly TRBD1 (5 bases). Trimming left V 5 bases short and J 7 bases short, with 8 bases between. Germline CDR1 is SGHAT and CDR2 is FQNNGV. CDR3 length equals 11 residues. CDR3 sequence (DNA): TGTGCCAGCAGCCCAGGGATTGGCTACACCTTC. This encodes CASSPGIGYTF.

The chain carries TRBV9 and TRBJ1-1; 7 bases match TRBD1. The CDR3 loop spans 16 amino acids. From germline, CDR1 is SGDLS and CDR2 YYNGEE. J gave up 0 bases and V 4 bases, and 9 bases lay outside the gene matches. The CDR3 region is CASSPLGQSLNTEAFF. As DNA, the CDR3 is TGTGCCAGCAGCCCCCTGGGACAGAGCTTGAACACTGAAGCTTTCTTT.